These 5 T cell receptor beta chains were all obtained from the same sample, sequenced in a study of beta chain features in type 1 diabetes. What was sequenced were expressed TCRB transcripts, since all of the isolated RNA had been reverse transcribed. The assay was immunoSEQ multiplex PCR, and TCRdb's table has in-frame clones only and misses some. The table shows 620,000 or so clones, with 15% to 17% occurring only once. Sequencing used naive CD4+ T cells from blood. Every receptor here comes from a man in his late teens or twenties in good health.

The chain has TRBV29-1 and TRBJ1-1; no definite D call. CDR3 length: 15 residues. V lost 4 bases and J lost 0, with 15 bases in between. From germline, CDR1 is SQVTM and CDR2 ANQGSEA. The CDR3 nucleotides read TGCAGCGTTGTGTCCAAAATGGGATTGAACACTGAAGCTTTCTTT. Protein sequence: CSVVSKMGLNTEAFF.

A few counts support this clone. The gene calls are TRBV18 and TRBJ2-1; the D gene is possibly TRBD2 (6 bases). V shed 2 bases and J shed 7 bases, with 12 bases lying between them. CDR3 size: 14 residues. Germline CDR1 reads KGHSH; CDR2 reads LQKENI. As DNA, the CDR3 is TGTGCCAGCTCACCAAAGCCGGGGGTGAATGAGCAGTTCTTC. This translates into CASSPKPGVNEQFF.

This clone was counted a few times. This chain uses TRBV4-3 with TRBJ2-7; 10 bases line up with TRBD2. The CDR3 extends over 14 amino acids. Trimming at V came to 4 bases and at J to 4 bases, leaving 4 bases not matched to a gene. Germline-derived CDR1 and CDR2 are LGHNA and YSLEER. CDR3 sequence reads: CASSLGLAEYEQYF. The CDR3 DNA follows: TGCGCCAGCAGCCTCGGACTAGCGGAGTACGAGCAGTACTTC.

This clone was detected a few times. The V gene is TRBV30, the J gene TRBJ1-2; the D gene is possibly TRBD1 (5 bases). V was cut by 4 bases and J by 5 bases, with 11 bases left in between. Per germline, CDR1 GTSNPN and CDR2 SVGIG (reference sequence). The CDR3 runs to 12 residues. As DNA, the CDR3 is TGTGCCTGGACAGGGCAGTGGTATGGCTACACCTTC. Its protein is CAWTGQWYGYTF.

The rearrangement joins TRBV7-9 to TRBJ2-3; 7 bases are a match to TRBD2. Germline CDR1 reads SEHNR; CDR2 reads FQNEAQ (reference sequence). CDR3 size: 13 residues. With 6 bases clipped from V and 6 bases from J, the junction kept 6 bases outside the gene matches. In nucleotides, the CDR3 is TGTGCCAGCAGTCGGACTAGTATGGATACGCAGTATTTT. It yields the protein CASSRTSMDTQYF.